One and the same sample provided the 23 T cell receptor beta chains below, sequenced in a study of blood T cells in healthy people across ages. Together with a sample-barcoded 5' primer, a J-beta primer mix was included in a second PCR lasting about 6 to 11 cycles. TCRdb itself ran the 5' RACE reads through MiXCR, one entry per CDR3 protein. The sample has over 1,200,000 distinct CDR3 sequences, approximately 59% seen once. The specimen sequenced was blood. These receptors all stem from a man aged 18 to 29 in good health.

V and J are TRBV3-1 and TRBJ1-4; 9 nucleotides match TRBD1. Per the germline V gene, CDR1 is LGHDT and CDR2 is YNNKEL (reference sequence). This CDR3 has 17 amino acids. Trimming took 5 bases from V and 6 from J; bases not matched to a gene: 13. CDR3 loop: CASSRLAGTGPDEKLFF. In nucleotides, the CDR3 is TGTGCCAGCAGCAGGTTGGCTGGGACAGGGCCTGATGAAAAACTGTTTTTT.

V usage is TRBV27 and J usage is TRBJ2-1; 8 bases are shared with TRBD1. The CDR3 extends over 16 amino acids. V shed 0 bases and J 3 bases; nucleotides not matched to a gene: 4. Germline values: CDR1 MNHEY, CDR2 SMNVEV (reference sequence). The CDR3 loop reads CASSLSGTGGYNEQFF. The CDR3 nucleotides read TGTGCCAGCAGTTTATCCGGGACAGGAGGCTACAATGAGCAGTTCTTC.

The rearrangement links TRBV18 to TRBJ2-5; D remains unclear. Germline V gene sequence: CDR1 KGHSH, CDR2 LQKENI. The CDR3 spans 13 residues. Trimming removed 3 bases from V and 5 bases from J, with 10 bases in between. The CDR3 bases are TGTGCCAGCTCACCGAGGATCTGGGAGACCCAGTACTTC. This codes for CASSPRIWETQYF.

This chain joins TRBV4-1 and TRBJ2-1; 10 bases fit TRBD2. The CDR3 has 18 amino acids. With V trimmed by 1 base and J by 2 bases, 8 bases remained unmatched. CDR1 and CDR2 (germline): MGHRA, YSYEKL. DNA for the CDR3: TGCGCCAGCAGCCAAGTCATGAGCGGGAGGGAAACCTACAATGAGCAGTTCTTC. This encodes CASSQVMSGRETYNEQFF.

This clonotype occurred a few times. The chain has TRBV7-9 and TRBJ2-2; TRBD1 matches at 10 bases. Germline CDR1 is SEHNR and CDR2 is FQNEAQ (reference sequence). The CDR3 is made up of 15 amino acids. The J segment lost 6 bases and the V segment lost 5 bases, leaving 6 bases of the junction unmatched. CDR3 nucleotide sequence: TGTGCCAGCAGCGACTTGACAGGGGGCCCCGGGGAGCTGTTTTTT. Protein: CASSDLTGGPGELFF.

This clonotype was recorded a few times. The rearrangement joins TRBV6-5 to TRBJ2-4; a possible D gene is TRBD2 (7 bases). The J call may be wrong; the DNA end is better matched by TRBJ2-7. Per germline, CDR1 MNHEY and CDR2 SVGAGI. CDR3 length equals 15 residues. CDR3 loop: CASSYLGRGLFEQYF. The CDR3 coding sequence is TGTGCCAGCAGTTATCTTGGGCGGGGGCTCTTCGAGCAGTACTTC.

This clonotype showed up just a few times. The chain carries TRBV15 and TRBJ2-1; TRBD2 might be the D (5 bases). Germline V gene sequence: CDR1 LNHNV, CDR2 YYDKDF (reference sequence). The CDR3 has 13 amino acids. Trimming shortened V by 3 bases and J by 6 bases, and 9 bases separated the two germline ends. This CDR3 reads CATSRDFSNEQFF. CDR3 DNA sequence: TGTGCCACCAGCAGGGACTTCTCCAATGAGCAGTTCTTC.

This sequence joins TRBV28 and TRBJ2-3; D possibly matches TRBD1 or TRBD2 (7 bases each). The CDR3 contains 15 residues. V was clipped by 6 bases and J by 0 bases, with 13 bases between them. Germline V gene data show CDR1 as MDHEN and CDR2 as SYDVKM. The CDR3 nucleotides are TGTGCCAGCAGAGGGGGCGGGGGAAGCACAGATACGCAGTATTTT. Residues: CASRGGGGSTDTQYF.

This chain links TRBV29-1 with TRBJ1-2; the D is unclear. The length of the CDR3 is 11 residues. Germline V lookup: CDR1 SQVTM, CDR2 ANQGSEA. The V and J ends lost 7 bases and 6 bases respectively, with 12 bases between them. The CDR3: CSAEGKDGYTF. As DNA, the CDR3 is TGCAGCGCCGAAGGTAAAGATGGCTACACCTTC.

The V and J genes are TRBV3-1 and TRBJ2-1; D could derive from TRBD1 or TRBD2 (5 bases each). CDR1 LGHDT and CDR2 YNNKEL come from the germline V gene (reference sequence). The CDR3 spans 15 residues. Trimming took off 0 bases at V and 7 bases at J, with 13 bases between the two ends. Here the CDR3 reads CASSQDLLGVNEQFF. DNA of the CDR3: TGTGCCAGCAGCCAAGATCTTCTGGGGGTAAATGAGCAGTTCTTC.

In DNA form, the CDR3 reads TGCAGCGTTGAAGATGCAGTAGTGCCTTCTGCCGGCTACACCTTC. It codes for CSVEDAVVPSAGYTF. The V and J genes are TRBV29-1 and TRBJ1-2; D gene unclear. The CDR3 runs to 15 residues. CDR1 is SQVTM, CDR2 ANQGSEA, per germline. V lost 0 bases to trimming and J lost 8 bases, with 19 bases between them.

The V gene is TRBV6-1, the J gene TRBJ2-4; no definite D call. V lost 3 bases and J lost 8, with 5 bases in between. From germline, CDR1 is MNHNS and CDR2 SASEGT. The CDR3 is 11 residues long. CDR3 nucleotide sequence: TGTGCCAGCAGTGATTGGGACATTCAGTACTTC. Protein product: CASSDWDIQYF.

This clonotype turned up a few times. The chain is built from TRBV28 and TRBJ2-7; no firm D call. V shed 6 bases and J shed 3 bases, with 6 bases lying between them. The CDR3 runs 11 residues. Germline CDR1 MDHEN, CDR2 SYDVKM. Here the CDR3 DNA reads TGTGCCAGCAGACACGTCTACGAGCAGTACTTC. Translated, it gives CASRHVYEQYF.

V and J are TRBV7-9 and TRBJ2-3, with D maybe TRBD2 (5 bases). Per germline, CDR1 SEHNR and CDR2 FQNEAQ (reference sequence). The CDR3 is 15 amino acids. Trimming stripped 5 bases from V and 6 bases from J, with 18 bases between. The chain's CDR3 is CASSPPRAGPDTQYF. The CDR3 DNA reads TGTGCCAGCAGCCCGCCTAGGGCGGGCCCCGATACGCAGTATTTT.

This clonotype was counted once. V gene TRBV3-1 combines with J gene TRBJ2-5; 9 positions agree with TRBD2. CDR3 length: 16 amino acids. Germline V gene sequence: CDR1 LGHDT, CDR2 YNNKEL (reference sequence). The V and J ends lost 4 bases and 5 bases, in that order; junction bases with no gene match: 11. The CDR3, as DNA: TGTGCCAGCAGCCCCTCCAGCGGGGGGCCTTGGGAGACCCAGTACTTC. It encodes CASSPSSGGPWETQYF.

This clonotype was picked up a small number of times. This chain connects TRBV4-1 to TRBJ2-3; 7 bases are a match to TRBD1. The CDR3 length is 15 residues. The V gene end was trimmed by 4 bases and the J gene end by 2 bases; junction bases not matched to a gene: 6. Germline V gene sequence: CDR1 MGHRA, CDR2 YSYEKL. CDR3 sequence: CASSPGTALTDTQYF. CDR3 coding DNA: TGCGCCAGCAGCCCCGGGACAGCTCTCACAGATACGCAGTATTTT.

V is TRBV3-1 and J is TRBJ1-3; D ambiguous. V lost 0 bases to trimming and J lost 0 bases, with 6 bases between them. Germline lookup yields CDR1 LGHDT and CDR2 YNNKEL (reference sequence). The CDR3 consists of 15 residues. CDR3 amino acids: CASSQDSFSGNTIYF. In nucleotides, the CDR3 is TGTGCCAGCAGCCAAGACAGTTTCTCTGGAAACACCATATATTTT.

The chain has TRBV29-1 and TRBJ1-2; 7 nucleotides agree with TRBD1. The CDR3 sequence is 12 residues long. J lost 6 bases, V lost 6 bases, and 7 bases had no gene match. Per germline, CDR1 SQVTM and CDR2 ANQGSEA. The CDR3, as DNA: TGCAGCGTGACCGGGACAGCGGATGGCTACACCTTC. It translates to CSVTGTADGYTF. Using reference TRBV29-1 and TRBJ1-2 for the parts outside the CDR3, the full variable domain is SAVISQKPSRDICQRGTSLTIQCQVDSQVTMMFWYRQQPGQSLTLIATANQGSEATYESGFVIDKFPISRPNLTFSTLTVSNMSPEDSSIYLCSVTGTADGYTFGSGTRLTVV.

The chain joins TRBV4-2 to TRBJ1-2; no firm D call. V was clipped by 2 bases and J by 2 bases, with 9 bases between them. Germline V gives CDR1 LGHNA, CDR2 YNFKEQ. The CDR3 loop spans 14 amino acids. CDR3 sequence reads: CASSQPIQNYGYTF. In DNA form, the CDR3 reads TGTGCCAGCAGCCAACCTATACAGAACTATGGCTACACCTTC.

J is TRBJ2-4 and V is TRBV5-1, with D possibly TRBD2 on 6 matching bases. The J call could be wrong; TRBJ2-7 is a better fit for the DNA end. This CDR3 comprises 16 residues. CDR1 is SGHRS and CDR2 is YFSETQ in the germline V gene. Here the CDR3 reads CASSLSPSSVDYEQYF. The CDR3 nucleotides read TGCGCCAGCAGCTTGTCCCCCTCTAGCGTAGACTACGAGCAGTACTTC.

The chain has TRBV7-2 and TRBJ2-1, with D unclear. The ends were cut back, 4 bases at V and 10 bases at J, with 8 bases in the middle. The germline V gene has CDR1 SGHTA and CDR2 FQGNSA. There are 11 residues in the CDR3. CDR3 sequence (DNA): TGTGCCAGCAGCTCCCAGGAGGAGCAGTTCTTC. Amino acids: CASSSQEEQFF.

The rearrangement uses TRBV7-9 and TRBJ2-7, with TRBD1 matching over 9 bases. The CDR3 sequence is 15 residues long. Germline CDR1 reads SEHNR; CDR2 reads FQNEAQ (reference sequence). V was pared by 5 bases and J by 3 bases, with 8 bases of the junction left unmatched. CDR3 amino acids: CASSRDRGAVYEQYF. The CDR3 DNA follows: TGTGCCAGCAGCCGCGACAGGGGGGCCGTCTACGAGCAGTACTTC.

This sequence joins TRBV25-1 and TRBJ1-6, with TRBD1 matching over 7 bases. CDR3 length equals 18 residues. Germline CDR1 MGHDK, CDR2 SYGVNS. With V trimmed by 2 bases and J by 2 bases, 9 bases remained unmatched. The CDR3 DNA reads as TGTGCCAGCAGTGAACCCCTTCGACAGGGCGCCTATAATTCACCCCTCCACTTT. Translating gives CASSEPLRQGAYNSPLHF.